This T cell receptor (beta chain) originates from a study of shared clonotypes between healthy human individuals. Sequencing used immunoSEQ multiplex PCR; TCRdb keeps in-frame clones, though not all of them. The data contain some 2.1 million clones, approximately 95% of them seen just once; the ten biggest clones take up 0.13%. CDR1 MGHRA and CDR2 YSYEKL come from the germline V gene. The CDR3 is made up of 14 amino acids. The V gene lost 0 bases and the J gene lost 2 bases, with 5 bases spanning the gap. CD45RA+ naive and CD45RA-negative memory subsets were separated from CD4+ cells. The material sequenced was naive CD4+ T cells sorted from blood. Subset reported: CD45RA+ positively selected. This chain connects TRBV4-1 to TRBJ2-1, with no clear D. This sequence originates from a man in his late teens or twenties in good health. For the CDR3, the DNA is TGCGCCAGCAGCCAAGAATTGACCTACAATGAGCAGTTCTTC. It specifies CASSQELTYNEQFF.